This T cell receptor beta chain was captured in a study of T cells after yellow fever vaccination. Germline CDR1 is SGDLS and CDR2 is YYNGEE. CDR3 length: 15 amino acids. V dropped 0 bases and J dropped 7; count of bases not matched to a gene: 9. Broader study findings: Once the booster was given, most primary-vaccination clones reappeared, at roughly 96% for CD4 and over 85% for CD8.

TCRdb re-called the 5' RACE reads through MiXCR, storing one row per CDR3 protein. The sample lists 300,000 or so distinct CDR3 sequences; around 13% were seen once. For this clonotype: The target antigen is unknown.

The chain links TRBV9 to TRBJ1-1, with 7 nucleotides matching TRBD1. This specimen consisted of CD4+ T cells sorted from PBMCs, obtained 45 days after the yellow fever booster vaccination. This TCR was sampled from a man under 40 who received the YFV17D yellow fever vaccine. CDR3 coding DNA: TGTGCCAGCAGCGTAGGCGGGACAGCTCTCAGTGAAGCTTTCTTT. As protein: CASSVGGTALSEAFF.